The 27 T cell receptor beta chains reported below all come from one sample, sequenced in a study of OX40 agonist ivuxolimab in advanced cancers. The library was generated by the immunoSEQ multiplex PCR assay. The immuneACCESS repertoire file appears here via TCRdb, limited to in-frame rearrangements. These files lack a portion of the clones; in checked studies, under half of the deficit traces to unresolved V genes, and the cause of the others is not known. The sample yields under 200,000 clones; 90% to 95% were counted once. The ten biggest clones cover about 0.31% of the sample. Source: CD4+ or CD8+ T cells sorted from blood, taken in a trial of the OX40 agonist ivuxolimab. All receptors derive from an adult with an advanced solid tumor such as melanoma, head and neck, liver or kidney cancer.

The chain has TRBV19 and TRBJ2-2; 7 bases are shared with TRBD2. CDR3 length equals 14 residues. V shed 6 bases and J 5 bases; nucleotides not matched to a gene: 6. Per germline, CDR1 LNHDA and CDR2 SQIVND (reference sequence). The CDR3 region is CASRDPGGTGELFF. The CDR3 region has the DNA TGTGCCAGTAGAGACCCCGGGGGGACCGGGGAGCTGTTTTTT.

The chain has TRBV5-1 and TRBJ1-2; 7 bases line up with TRBD1. V dropped 0 bases and J dropped 5; count of bases not matched to a gene: 7. Looked up from germline, CDR1 is SGHRS and CDR2 is YFSETQ. The CDR3 is 15 amino acids. Here the CDR3 DNA reads TGCGCCAGCAGCTTGGCTCGACAGGGACCGTATGGCTACACCTTC. Amino acid sequence: CASSLARQGPYGYTF.

This rearrangement joins TRBV10-2 to TRBJ2-7; 11 nucleotides match TRBD2. The CDR3 is 17 amino acids. The ends lost 2 bases at V and 4 bases at J; junction bases unmatched: 10. The germline V gene encodes CDR1 WSHSY and CDR2 SAAADI. The chain's CDR3 is CASSERTSGSSGYEQYF. The CDR3 DNA is TGCGCCAGCAGTGAGAGAACTAGCGGGAGTTCGGGGTACGAGCAGTACTTC.

The DNA of the CDR3 is TGTGCCAGCGCCCGGACAGGGGGCACCGGGGAGCTGTTTTTT. It codes for CASARTGGTGELFF. V and J are TRBV9 and TRBJ2-2; 10 bases are shared with TRBD1. CDR3 size: 14 residues. The trim removed 7 bases at V and 4 bases at J, leaving 4 bases unmatched. Germline V gives CDR1 SGDLS, CDR2 YYNGEE.

This clone came up a few times. This chain connects TRBV6-5 to TRBJ1-2, with 9 bases lining up with TRBD1. There are 12 residues in the CDR3. Germline CDR1 and CDR2: MNHEY and SVGAGI. The trim removed 10 bases at V and 8 bases at J, leaving 8 bases unmatched. The CDR3 nucleotides are TGTGCCACTACGGGACAGGGTGGCGGCTACACCTTC. Protein: CATTGQGGGYTF.

This chain links TRBV28 with TRBJ2-7; D call uncertain. The CDR3 extends over 11 amino acids. V lost 4 bases, J lost 5 bases, and 6 bases lay in between. Germline V gene lookup returns CDR1 MDHEN and CDR2 SYDVKM. CDR3 DNA: TGTGCCAGCAGTTCCTTCAACGAGCAGTACTTC. Its protein is CASSSFNEQYF.

This sequence joins TRBV28 and TRBJ2-7; possible D gene TRBD1, 5 bases. V lost 7 bases to trimming and J lost 4 bases, with 14 bases between them. CDR3 length: 13 residues. Per germline, CDR1 MDHEN and CDR2 SYDVKM. The CDR3 DNA is TGTGCCAGCAATTGGGGCAGGGTGTACGAGCAGTACTTC. Translated: CASNWGRVYEQYF. Supplemented by reference TRBV28 and TRBJ2-7, the full variable domain reads DVKVTQSSRYLVKRTGEKVFLECVQDMDHENMFWYRQDPGLGLRLIYFSYDVKMKEKGDIPEGYSVSREKKERFSLILESASTNQTSMYLCASNWGRVYEQYFGPGTRLTVT.

The V call is TRBV29-1, the J call TRBJ1-3, with 10 bases identical to TRBD1. V lost 4 bases and J lost 1; bases outside the gene matches: 7. This CDR3 comprises 16 residues. CDR1 and CDR2 from the germline V gene are SQVTM and ANQGSEA. CDR3 amino acids: CSVVSWGQGSGNTIYF. Written as DNA, the CDR3 is TGCAGCGTTGTTTCATGGGGACAGGGGTCTGGAAACACCATATATTTT.

On this clone itself: Other nucleotide sequences from this sample produce the same CDR3. The chain carries TRBV7-2 and TRBJ2-1; D is ambiguous. The CDR3 runs 13 residues. Trimming removed 1 base at V and 5 bases at J, with 6 bases between. Looked up from germline, CDR1 is SGHTA and CDR2 is FQGNSA. Here the CDR3 DNA reads TGTGCCAGCAGCTTAGACCCAAACAATGAGCAGTTCTTC. Translated, it gives CASSLDPNNEQFF.

The V call is TRBV4-1, the J call TRBJ1-5; maybe TRBD1 (5 bases). The CDR3 contains 13 residues. Germline V CDR1 and CDR2: MGHRA, YSYEKL. Deletions cut 4 bases from V and 5 bases from J, with 9 bases between. The CDR3 protein is CASSRGPDQPQHF. CDR3 nucleotides: TGCGCCAGCAGCCGGGGACCGGATCAGCCCCAGCATTTT.

The V gene is TRBV1, the J gene TRBJ2-1; TRBD1 is the table's D call, not checked against the DNA. TRBV1 constitutes a pseudogene. The CDR3 is 16 amino acids. The CDR3 here is CTSSGRVRSRYNEQFF. In DNA form, the CDR3 reads TGCACCAGCAGCGGCAGGGTTCGCTCACGCTACAATGAGCAGTTCTTC.

The rearrangement uses TRBV27 and TRBJ1-5; weak D call: TRBD1 (6 bases). Trimming took off 5 bases at V and 0 bases at J, with 11 bases between the two ends. This CDR3 has 15 amino acids. The germline CDR1 and CDR2 sequences are MNHEY and SMNVEV (reference sequence). The CDR3 region has the DNA TGTGCCAGCAGTACCGGGACAAATAGCAATCAGCCCCAGCATTTT. The encoded protein is CASSTGTNSNQPQHF.

V gene TRBV30 combines with J gene TRBJ1-5, with TRBD1 matching 8 bases. The CDR3 is 18 residues long. V lost 2 bases and J lost 3; bases outside the gene matches: 15. Germline values: CDR1 GTSNPN, CDR2 SVGIG (reference sequence). In DNA, the CDR3 is TGTGCCTGGAGTCCTAACAGGGGGGGGACGGCTCACAATCAGCCCCAGCATTTT. It yields the protein CAWSPNRGGTAHNQPQHF.

The V call is TRBV2, the J call TRBJ1-5, with 7 bases matching TRBD1. Per the germline V gene, CDR1 is SNHLY and CDR2 is FYNNEI. This CDR3 is 14 amino acids long. J lost 4 bases, V lost 5 bases, and 5 bases had no gene match. The DNA for the CDR3 is TGTGCCAGCAGTTTCGACAGGGTAAATCAGCCCCAGCATTTT. Translated: CASSFDRVNQPQHF.

The rearrangement links TRBV6-5 to TRBJ2-7, with D possibly matching TRBD1 (5 bases). Germline loops: CDR1 MNHEY, CDR2 SVGAGI. The CDR3 length is 15 residues. V dropped 6 bases and J dropped 0 bases, with 15 bases sitting between them. CDR3 amino acids: CASRDLTANSYEQYF. CDR3 nucleotides: TGTGCCAGCAGGGACCTGACAGCCAACTCCTACGAGCAGTACTTC.

The CDR3 reads CASSYSPSPNQPQHF. DNA of the CDR3: TGTGCCAGCAGTTACTCCCCGTCTCCCAATCAGCCCCAGCATTTT. This sequence joins TRBV6-5 and TRBJ1-5; no definite D call. Trimming shortened V by 0 bases and J by 3 bases, and 9 bases separated the two germline ends. This CDR3 contains 15 residues. CDR1 MNHEY and CDR2 SVGAGI come from the germline V gene.

The chain uses TRBV11-2 and TRBJ1-1, with TRBD1 as a possible D gene (5 bases). CDR3 length: 14 residues. V shed 1 base and J shed 3 bases, with 9 bases lying between them. Per germline, CDR1 SGHAT and CDR2 FQNNGV. CDR3 sequence reads: CASSLVLGDTEAFF. The CDR3 nucleotides read TGTGCCAGCAGCTTAGTGCTGGGGGACACTGAAGCTTTCTTT.

V and J are TRBV6-5 and TRBJ1-2; 7 bases are shared with TRBD1. This CDR3 has 15 amino acids. Looked up from germline, CDR1 is MNHEY and CDR2 is SVGAGI. V lost 6 bases, J lost 1 base, and 8 bases stayed unmatched. The CDR3 is CASRATGEGNYGYTF. The CDR3 nucleotides are TGTGCCAGCAGGGCCACAGGGGAGGGTAACTATGGCTACACCTTC.

J is TRBJ1-5 and V is TRBV7-2, with D possibly being TRBD1 (6 bases). The ends were cut back, 5 bases at V and 4 bases at J, with 15 bases in the middle. CDR3 length equals 15 residues. Germline V CDR1 and CDR2: SGHTA, FQGNSA. CDR3 residues: CASSGRGGSNQPQHF. For the CDR3, the DNA is TGTGCCAGCAGCGGAAGGGGGGGGTCGAATCAGCCCCAGCATTTT. Together with reference TRBV7-2 and TRBJ1-5, the CDR3 gives the full variable domain: GAGVSQSPSNKVTEKGKDVELRCDPISGHTALYWYRQSLGQGLEFLIYFQGNSAPDKSGLPSDRFSAERTGGSVSTLTIQRTQQEDSAVYLCASSGRGGSNQPQHFGDGTRLSIL.

The gene calls are TRBV2 and TRBJ1-1; D gene uncertain. This CDR3 has 12 residues. The ends were cut back, 6 bases at V and 1 base at J, with 6 bases in the middle. CDR1 SNHLY and CDR2 FYNNEI come from the germline V gene. CDR3 sequence reads: CASSRTNTEAFF. The DNA for the CDR3 is TGTGCCAGCAGCCGGACGAACACTGAAGCTTTCTTT.

This chain links TRBV5-4 with TRBJ2-3, with D perhaps assigned TRBD1 or TRBD2 (5 bases each). The CDR3 spans 14 residues. Trimming left V 5 bases short and J 6 bases short, with 16 bases between. The germline V gene encodes CDR1 SGHNT and CDR2 YYREEE (reference sequence). The CDR3 reads CASRPLAGTDTQYF. Written as DNA, the CDR3 is TGTGCCAGCAGACCACTGGCAGGGACGGATACGCAGTATTTT.

The rearrangement links TRBV29-1 to TRBJ2-1; D may match TRBD1 or TRBD2 (6 bases each). V gave up 4 bases and J gave up 8 bases, with 15 bases separating them. The germline V gene encodes CDR1 SQVTM and CDR2 ANQGSEA. This CDR3 spans 13 amino acids. CDR3 in amino acids: CSVGGGLRDEQFF. Here the CDR3 DNA reads TGCAGCGTTGGAGGGGGACTGAGGGATGAGCAGTTCTTC.

The chain links TRBV12-5 to TRBJ2-5; D is possibly TRBD1 or TRBD2 (6 bases each). The length of the CDR3 is 15 residues. The V end was cut by 5 bases, the J end by 7 bases, with 20 bases between. Germline V gene data show CDR1 as LGHNT and CDR2 as FRNRAP. Here the CDR3 reads CASGPPRTGAGTQYF. The CDR3 DNA reads as TGTGCTAGTGGTCCTCCCCGCACGGGGGCGGGGACCCAGTACTTC.

Regarding this clone: A junction end diverges from the germline sequence, so it may reflect a read error. The rearrangement links TRBV7-2 to TRBJ2-3; 12 bases are shared with TRBD2. Germline-derived CDR1 and CDR2 are SGHTA and FQGNSA. CDR3 size: 17 residues. The CDR3 region is CASSPQGLAGRTDAQYF. Written as DNA, the CDR3 is TGTGCCAGCAGTCCTCAAGGACTAGCGGGGAGAACAGATGCGCAGTATTTT.

This chain joins TRBV10-3 and TRBJ2-7, with D possibly TRBD1 on 5 matching bases. Germline V CDR1 and CDR2: ENHRY, SYGVKD. V was shortened by 6 bases and J by 5 bases, with 17 bases between the two germline ends. The CDR3 consists of 14 residues. CDR3: CAISPTDSTDEQYF. DNA for the CDR3: TGTGCCATCAGCCCTACAGACAGTACCGACGAGCAGTACTTC.

Note on this clone: One end of the junction does not line up with germline, which may come from a read error. Other DNA sequences from this sample encode an identical CDR3 as well. V gene TRBV9 combines with J gene TRBJ2-3; weak D call: TRBD2 (5 bases). This CDR3 is 16 amino acids long. Germline values: CDR1 SGDLS, CDR2 YYNGEE. The CDR3 loop reads CASSVVPGLGTDTQYF. CDR3 sequence (DNA): TGTGCCAGCAGCGTGGTTCCGGGATTAGGCACGGATACGCAGTATTTT.

This rearrangement joins TRBV7-2 to TRBJ1-5; 9 positions agree with TRBD1. This CDR3 is built from 16 residues. CDR1 and CDR2 (germline): SGHTA, FQGNSA. J lost 8 bases, V lost 1 base, and 9 bases had no gene match. The CDR3 sequence: CASSLGDRALGEPQHF. In DNA form, the CDR3 reads TGTGCCAGCAGCTTAGGGGACAGGGCCCTGGGCGAGCCCCAGCATTTT.